What follows are 8 T cell receptor beta chains derived from one specimen sequenced in a study of shared clonotypes between healthy human individuals. The table came from immunoSEQ multiplex PCR; TCRdb's copy has only in-frame clones and leaves some out. Of over a million clones in the sample, approximately 72% are singletons; the top ten hold 1.4% to 1.5%. Material for sequencing was memory CD4+ T cells sorted from blood. Subset meaning: CD45RA-negative fraction. These receptor sequences come from a man younger than 35 in good health.

A note on this clone: Other nucleotide sequences in the sample specify the same CDR3. The chain carries TRBV30 and TRBJ2-1; D gene uncertain. V shed 1 base and J shed 5 bases, with 3 bases lying between them. This CDR3 is built from 11 residues. Germline V gene lookup returns CDR1 GTSNPN and CDR2 SVGIG (reference sequence). The CDR3 spells CAWSDDNEQFF. CDR3 bases: TGTGCCTGGAGTGATGACAATGAGCAGTTCTTC.

This clone was detected only once. The rearrangement links TRBV18 to TRBJ2-1; 7 nucleotides align to TRBD2. The germline CDR1 and CDR2 sequences are KGHSH and LQKENI. J lost 0 bases, V lost 6 bases, and 2 bases had no gene match. This CDR3 has 14 residues. The DNA of the CDR3 is TGTGCCAGCTCCGGGACTACCTCCTACAATGAGCAGTTCTTC. Translated: CASSGTTSYNEQFF.

The CDR3 DNA follows: TGTGCCAGCAGCCGAGCGGGGGGCCTCCAAGAGACCCAGTACTTC. Amino acid sequence: CASSRAGGLQETQYF. The chain uses TRBV6-6 and TRBJ2-5; TRBD2 agrees at 9 bases. The CDR3 loop spans 15 amino acids. V was pared by 6 bases and J by 1 base, with 6 bases of the junction left unmatched. Per the germline V gene, CDR1 is MNHNY and CDR2 is SVGAGI (reference sequence).

This clone was counted between two and nine times. V is TRBV7-2 and J is TRBJ2-1; D remains ambiguous. In germline, CDR1 is SGHTA, CDR2 FQGNSA. The CDR3 runs to 11 residues. Trimming cost V 5 bases and J 9 bases, with 8 bases left between them. The CDR3 DNA sequence: TGTGCCAGCAGCCCCAGGAGTGAGCAGTTCTTC. Amino acids: CASSPRSEQFF.

V is TRBV6-1 and J is TRBJ2-2, with D tentatively TRBD1 (5 bases). Germline lookup yields CDR1 MNHNS and CDR2 SASEGT. The CDR3 is 16 amino acids. V was pared by 2 bases and J by 5 bases, with 15 bases between. CDR3 DNA: TGTGCCAGCAGTGAACGGTCTCCAAGGGGTACCGGGGAGCTGTTTTTT. This encodes CASSERSPRGTGELFF.

Ten or more counts support this clone. The chain has TRBV10-3 and TRBJ2-1; TRBD2 agrees at 12 bases. After removal of 5 bases from V and 2 bases from J, the junction contained 4 bases not matched to a gene. The germline CDR1 and CDR2 sequences are ENHRY and SYGVKD. The CDR3 totals 16 residues. CDR3 DNA: TGTGCCATCAGTAGGACTAGCGGGACGACCTACAATGAGCAGTTCTTC. Translation: CAISRTSGTTYNEQFF.

This clone has just a few counts. The rearrangement uses TRBV7-2 and TRBJ2-7; 9 nucleotides match TRBD1. Losses at the gene ends were 5 bases for V and 4 bases for J; bases not matched to a gene: 9. This CDR3 has 15 amino acids. Germline CDR1 is SGHTA and CDR2 is FQGNSA. The CDR3 here is CASSLRTGETYEQYF. The DNA for the CDR3 is TGTGCCAGCAGCCTCAGGACAGGGGAGACTTACGAGCAGTACTTC.

The chain joins TRBV5-1 to TRBJ2-1, with D unclear. This CDR3 region has 13 residues. The V gene lost 1 base and the J gene lost 5 bases, with 7 bases spanning the gap. Germline V gene lookup returns CDR1 SGHRS and CDR2 YFSETQ. This CDR3 reads CASSLIRNNEQFF. Written as DNA, the CDR3 is TGCGCCAGCAGCTTGATTAGAAACAATGAGCAGTTCTTC.